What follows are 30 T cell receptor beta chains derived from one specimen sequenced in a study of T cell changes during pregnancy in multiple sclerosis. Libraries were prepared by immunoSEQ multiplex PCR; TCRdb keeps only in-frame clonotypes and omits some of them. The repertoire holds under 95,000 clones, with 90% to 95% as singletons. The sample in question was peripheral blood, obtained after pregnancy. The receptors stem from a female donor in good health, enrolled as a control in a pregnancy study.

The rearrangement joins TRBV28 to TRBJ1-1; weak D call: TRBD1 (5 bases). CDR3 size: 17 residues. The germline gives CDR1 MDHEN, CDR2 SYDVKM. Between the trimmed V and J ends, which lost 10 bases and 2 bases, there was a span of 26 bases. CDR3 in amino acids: CAIVRTAGGTVNTEAFF. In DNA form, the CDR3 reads TGTGCCATCGTCAGGACCGCGGGGGGTACGGTCAACACTGAAGCTTTCTTT.

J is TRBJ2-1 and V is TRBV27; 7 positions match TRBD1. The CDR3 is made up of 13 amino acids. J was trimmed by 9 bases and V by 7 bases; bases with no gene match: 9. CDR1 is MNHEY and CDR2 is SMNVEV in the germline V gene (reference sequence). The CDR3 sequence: CASIGDSKGEQFF. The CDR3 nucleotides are TGTGCCAGCATCGGGGACAGTAAAGGTGAGCAGTTCTTC.

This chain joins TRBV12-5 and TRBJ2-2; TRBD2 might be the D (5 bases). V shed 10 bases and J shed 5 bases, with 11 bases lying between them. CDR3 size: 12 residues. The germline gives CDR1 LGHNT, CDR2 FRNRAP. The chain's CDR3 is CAKKRGTGELFF. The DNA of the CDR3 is TGTGCTAAAAAAAGAGGGACCGGGGAGCTGTTTTTT. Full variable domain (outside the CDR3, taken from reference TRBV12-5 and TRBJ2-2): DARVTQTPRHKVTEMGQEVTMRCQPILGHNTVFWYRQTMMQGLELLAYFRNRAPLDDSGMPKDRFSAEMPDATLATLKIQPSEPRDSAVYFCAKKRGTGELFFGEGSRLTVL.

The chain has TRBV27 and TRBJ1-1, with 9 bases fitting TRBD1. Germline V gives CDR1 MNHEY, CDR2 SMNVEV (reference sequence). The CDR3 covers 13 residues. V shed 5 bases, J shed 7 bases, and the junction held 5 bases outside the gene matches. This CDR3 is CASSLTGGGEAFF. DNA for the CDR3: TGTGCCAGCAGTCTAACAGGGGGCGGTGAAGCTTTCTTT.

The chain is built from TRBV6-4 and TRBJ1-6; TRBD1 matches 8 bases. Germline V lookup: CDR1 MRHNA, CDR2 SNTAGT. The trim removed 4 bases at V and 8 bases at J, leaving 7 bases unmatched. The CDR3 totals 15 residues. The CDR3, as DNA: TGTGCCAGCAGTGCTACAGGGGGGGAGGATTCACCCCTCCACTTT. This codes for CASSATGGEDSPLHF.

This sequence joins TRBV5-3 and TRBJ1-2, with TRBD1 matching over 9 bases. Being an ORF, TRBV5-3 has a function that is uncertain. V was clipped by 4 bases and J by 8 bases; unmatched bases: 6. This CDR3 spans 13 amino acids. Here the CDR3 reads CARSQDRGYGYTF. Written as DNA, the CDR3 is TGTGCCAGAAGCCAGGACAGGGGTTACGGCTACACCTTC.

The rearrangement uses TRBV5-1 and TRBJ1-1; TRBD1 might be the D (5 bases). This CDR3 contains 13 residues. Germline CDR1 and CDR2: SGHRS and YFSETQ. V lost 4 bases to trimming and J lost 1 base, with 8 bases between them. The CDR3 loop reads CASSVTANTEAFF. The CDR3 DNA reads TGCGCCAGCAGCGTGACAGCGAACACTGAAGCTTTCTTT.

CDR3 amino acids: CASSQDRGDYNEQFF. The CDR3 region has the DNA TGCGCCAGCAGCCAAGATCGGGGGGACTACAATGAGCAGTTCTTC. V and J are TRBV4-3 and TRBJ2-1; TRBD2 agrees at 7 bases. The length of the CDR3 is 15 residues. The germline V gene encodes CDR1 LGHNA and CDR2 YSLEER. Germline trimming cut 0 bases from V and 3 bases from J; bases unmatched to any gene: 2.

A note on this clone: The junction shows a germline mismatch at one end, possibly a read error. CDR3 in amino acids: CASSPIGGTGELFF. The DNA for the CDR3 is TGTGCTAGCAGCCCCATCGGGGGCACCGGGGAGCTGTTTTTT. V is TRBV7-7 and J is TRBJ2-2, with D maybe TRBD2 (6 bases). The CDR3 has 14 amino acids. Germline assignment: CDR1 SSHAT and CDR2 FNYEAQ (reference sequence).

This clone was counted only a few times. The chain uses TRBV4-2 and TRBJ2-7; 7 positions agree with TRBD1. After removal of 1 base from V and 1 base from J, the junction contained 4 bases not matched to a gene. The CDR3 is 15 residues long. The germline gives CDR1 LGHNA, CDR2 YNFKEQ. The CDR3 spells CASSQGTGVSYEQYF. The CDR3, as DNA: TGTGCCAGCAGCCAAGGGACAGGAGTTTCCTACGAGCAGTACTTC.

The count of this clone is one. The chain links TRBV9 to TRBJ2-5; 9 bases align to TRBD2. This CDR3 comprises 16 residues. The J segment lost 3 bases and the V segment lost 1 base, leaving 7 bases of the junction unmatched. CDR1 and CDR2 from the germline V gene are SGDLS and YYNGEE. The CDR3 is CASSVRSSGTEETQYF. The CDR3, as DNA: TGTGCCAGCAGCGTACGGTCTAGCGGGACAGAAGAGACCCAGTACTTC.

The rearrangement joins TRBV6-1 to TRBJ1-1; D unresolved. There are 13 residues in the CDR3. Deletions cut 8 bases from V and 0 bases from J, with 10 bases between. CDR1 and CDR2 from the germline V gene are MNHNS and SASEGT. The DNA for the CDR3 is TGTGCCAGCCTCGGCGGTATGAACACTGAAGCTTTCTTT. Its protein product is CASLGGMNTEAFF.

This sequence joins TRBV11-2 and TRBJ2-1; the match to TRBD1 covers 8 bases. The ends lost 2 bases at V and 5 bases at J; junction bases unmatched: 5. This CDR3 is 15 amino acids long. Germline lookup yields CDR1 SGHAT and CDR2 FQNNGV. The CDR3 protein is CASSLRDRNNNEQFF. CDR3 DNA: TGTGCCAGCAGCTTACGGGACAGGAACAACAATGAGCAGTTCTTC. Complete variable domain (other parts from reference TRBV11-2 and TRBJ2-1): EAGVAQSPRYKIIEKRQSVAFWCNPISGHATLYWYQQILGQGPKLLIQFQNNGVVDDSQLPKDRFSAERLKGVDSTLKIQPAKLEDSAVYLCASSLRDRNNNEQFFGPGTRLTVL.

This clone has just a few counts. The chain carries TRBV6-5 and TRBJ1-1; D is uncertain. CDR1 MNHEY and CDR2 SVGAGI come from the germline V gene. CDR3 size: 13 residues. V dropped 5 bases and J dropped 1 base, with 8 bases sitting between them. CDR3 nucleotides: TGTGCCAGCAGTCGGGTTGCGAACACTGAAGCTTTCTTT. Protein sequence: CASSRVANTEAFF.

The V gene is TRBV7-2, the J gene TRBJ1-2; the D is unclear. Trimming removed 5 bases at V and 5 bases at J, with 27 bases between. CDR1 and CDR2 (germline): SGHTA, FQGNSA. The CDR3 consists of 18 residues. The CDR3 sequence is CASSIKDGEGLEGYGYTF. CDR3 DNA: TGTGCCAGCAGCATAAAGGACGGCGAGGGCCTTGAGGGTTATGGCTACACCTTC. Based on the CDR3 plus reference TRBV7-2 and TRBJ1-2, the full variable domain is GAGVSQSPSNKVTEKGKDVELRCDPISGHTALYWYRQSLGQGLEFLIYFQGNSAPDKSGLPSDRFSAERTGGSVSTLTIQRTQQEDSAVYLCASSIKDGEGLEGYGYTFGSGTRLTVV.

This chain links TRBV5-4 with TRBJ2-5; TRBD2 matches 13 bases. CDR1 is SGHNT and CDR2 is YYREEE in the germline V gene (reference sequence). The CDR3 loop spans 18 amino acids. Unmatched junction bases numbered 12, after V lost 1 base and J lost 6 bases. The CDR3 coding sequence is TGTGCCAGCAGCTTGCCGCGGACTAGCGGGGGCCCCCGACAGACCCAGTACTTC. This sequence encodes CASSLPRTSGGPRQTQYF.

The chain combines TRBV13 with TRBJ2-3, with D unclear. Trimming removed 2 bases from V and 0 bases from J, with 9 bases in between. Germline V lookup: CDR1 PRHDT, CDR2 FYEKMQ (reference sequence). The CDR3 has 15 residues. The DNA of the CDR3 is TGTGCCAGCAGCTTATCCGGAGCTAGCACAGATACGCAGTATTTT. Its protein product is CASSLSGASTDTQYF.

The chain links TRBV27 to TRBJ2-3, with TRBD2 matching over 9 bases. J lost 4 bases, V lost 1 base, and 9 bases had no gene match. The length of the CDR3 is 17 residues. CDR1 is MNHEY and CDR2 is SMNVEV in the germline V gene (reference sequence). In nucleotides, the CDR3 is TGTGCCAGCAGTTTATGGGGCCCTAGCGGGGCCCCAGATACGCAGTATTTT. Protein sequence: CASSLWGPSGAPDTQYF.

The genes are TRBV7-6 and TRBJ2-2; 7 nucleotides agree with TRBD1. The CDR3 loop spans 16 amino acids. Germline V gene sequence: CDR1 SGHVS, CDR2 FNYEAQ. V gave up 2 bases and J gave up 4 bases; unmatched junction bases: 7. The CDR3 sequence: CASSLYGQESTGELFF. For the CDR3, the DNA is TGTGCCAGCAGCTTATATGGACAGGAAAGCACCGGGGAGCTGTTTTTT.

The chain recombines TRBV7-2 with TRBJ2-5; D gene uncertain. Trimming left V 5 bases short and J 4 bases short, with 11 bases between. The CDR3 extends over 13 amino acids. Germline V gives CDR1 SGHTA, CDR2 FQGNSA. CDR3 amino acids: CASSRGPLETQYF. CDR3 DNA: TGTGCCAGCAGCAGAGGTCCGTTAGAGACCCAGTACTTC.

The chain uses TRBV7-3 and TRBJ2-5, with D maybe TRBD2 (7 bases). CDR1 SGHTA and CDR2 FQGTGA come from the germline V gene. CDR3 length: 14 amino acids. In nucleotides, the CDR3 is TGTGCTGGAGACGGGGGGCGGAGCCAAGAGACCCAGTACTTC. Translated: CAGDGGRSQETQYF. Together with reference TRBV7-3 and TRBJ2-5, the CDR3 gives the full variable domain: GAGVSQTPSNKVTEKGKYVELRCDPISGHTALYWYRQSLGQGPEFLIYFQGTGAADDSGLPNDRFFAVRPEGSVSTLKIQRTERGDSAVYLCAGDGGRSQETQYFGPGTRLLVL.

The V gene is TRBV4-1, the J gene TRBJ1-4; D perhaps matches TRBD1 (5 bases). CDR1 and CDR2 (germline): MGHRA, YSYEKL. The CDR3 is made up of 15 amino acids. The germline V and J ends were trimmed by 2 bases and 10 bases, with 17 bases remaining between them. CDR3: CASSQKGEGDGKLFF. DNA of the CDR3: TGCGCCAGCAGCCAAAAAGGGGAGGGTGACGGAAAACTGTTTTTT.

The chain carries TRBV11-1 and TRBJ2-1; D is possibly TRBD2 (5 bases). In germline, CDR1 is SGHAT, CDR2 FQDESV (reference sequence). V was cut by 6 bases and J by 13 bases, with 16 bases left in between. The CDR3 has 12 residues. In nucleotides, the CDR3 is TGTGCCAGCAGTTACCGAGGAGGTCAACAGTTCTTC. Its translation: CASSYRGGQQFF.

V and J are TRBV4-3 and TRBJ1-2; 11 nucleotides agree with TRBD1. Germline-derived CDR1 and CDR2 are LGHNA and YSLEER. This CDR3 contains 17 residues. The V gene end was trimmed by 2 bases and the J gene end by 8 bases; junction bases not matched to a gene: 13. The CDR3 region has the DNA TGCGCCAGCAGCCAACGGACAGGGGGCTATGGGTGGTGGGGCTACACCTTC. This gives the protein CASSQRTGGYGWWGYTF.

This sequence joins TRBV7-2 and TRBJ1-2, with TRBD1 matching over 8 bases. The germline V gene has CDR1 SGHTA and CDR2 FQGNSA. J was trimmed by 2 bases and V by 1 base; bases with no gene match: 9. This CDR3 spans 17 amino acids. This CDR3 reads CASSLDQTGADNYGYTF. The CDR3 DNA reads TGTGCCAGCAGCTTAGATCAGACAGGGGCTGACAACTATGGCTACACCTTC.

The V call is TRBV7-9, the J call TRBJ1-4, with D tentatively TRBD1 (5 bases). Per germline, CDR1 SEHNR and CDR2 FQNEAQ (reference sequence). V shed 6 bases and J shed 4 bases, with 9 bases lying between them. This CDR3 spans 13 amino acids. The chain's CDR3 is CASRRQINEKLFF. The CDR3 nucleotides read TGTGCCAGCAGGCGACAGATTAATGAAAAACTGTTTTTT.

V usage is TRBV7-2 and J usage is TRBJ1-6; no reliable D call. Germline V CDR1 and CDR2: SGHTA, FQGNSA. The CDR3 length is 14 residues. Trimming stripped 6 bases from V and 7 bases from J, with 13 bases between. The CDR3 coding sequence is TGTGCCAGCAGTCCAACCACCCTAAATTCACCCCTCCACTTT. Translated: CASSPTTLNSPLHF.

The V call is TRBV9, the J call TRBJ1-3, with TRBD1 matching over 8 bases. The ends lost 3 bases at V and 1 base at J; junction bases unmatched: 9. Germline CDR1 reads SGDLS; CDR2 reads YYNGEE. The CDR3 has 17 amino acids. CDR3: CASSGGTGQSSGNTIYF. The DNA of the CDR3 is TGTGCCAGCAGCGGGGGGACAGGTCAGTCTTCTGGAAACACCATATATTTT.

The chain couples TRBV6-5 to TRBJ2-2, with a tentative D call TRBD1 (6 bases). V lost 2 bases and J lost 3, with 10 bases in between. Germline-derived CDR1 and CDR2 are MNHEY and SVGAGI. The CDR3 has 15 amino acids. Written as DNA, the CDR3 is TGTGCCAGCAGTTACGGGGGCGGTGACACCGGGGAGCTGTTTTTT. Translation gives CASSYGGGDTGELFF.

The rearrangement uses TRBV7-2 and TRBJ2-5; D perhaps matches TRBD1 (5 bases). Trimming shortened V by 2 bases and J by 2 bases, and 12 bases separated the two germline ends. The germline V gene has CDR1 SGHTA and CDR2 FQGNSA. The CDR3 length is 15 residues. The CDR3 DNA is TGTGCCAGCAGCTTACAGGGTAAGGGTCAAGAGACCCAGTACTTC. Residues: CASSLQGKGQETQYF.